The rows below give T cell receptor beta chains drawn from one sample of a study of T cell responses to AZD1222 COVID-19 vaccine. Only in-frame clones appear in the TCRdb table, and some are missing; sequencing was by immunoSEQ multiplex PCR. Here the sample spans more than 110,000 clones, about 86% being singletons. Material: peripheral blood, obtained on day 0 of AZD1222 vaccination. The receptors here all came from an adult in good health. Each CDR3 is given with its conserved first and last residue. The order of the fields is J gene, V gene, D gene, clone size, CDR3 DNA, CDR3 protein. The D gene is left open where the match is weak. Only part of the rows carry a size: once, few, many, or a class if the clone is expanded.

j_call: TRBJ2-7; v_call: TRBV19; d_call: TRBD2; clone_size: .; cdr3_nt: TGTGCCAGTAAAGTGGCTAGCGGGCCCTACGAGCAGTACTTC; cdr3_aa: CASKVASGPYEQYF
j_call: TRBJ2-7; v_call: TRBV25-1; d_call: .; clone_size: .; cdr3_nt: TGTGCCAGCAGTGAACCACAGGGCTCACACTCCTACGAGCAGTACTTC; cdr3_aa: CASSEPQGSHSYEQYF
j_call: TRBJ1-1; v_call: TRBV6-5; d_call: .; clone_size: .; cdr3_nt: TGTGCCAGCAGTTACTTGAGAACCGGGAGAGTAACTGAAGCTTTCTTT; cdr3_aa: CASSYLRTGRVTEAFF
j_call: TRBJ1-2; v_call: TRBV5-4; d_call: .; clone_size: .; cdr3_nt: TGTGCCATGTCAGCTGCTATGCGCTACACCTTC; cdr3_aa: CAMSAAMRYTF
j_call: TRBJ1-1; v_call: TRBV7-9; d_call: .; clone_size: medium-sized; cdr3_nt: TGTGCCAGCAGCTTTCGTGACTTCGGGGAGATCGGAGCTTTCTTT; cdr3_aa: CASSFRDFGEIGAFF
j_call: TRBJ2-7; v_call: TRBV28; d_call: TRBD2; clone_size: few; cdr3_nt: TGTGCCAGCAGTCCCAGTGGAGCGGGAGCTAACGAGCAGTACTTC; cdr3_aa: CASSPSGAGANEQYF
j_call: TRBJ1-3; v_call: TRBV7-2; d_call: .; clone_size: .; cdr3_nt: TGTGCCAGCAGCCAATCAGGGGTCTCTGGAAACACCATATATTTT; cdr3_aa: CASSQSGVSGNTIYF
j_call: TRBJ1-6; v_call: TRBV28; d_call: .; clone_size: .; cdr3_nt: TGTGCCAGCAGTCCTTTAGAATCACCCCTCCACTTT; cdr3_aa: CASSPLESPLHF
j_call: TRBJ1-6; v_call: TRBV27; d_call: .; clone_size: .; cdr3_nt: TGTGCCAGCAGGTCGAACCAGGTAGCCTCCTATAATTCACCCCTCCACTTT; cdr3_aa: CASRSNQVASYNSPLHF
j_call: TRBJ1-1; v_call: TRBV13; d_call: .; clone_size: medium-sized; cdr3_nt: TGTGCCAGCAGCTTTTTCAGGGGAATAGAAGCTTTCTTT; cdr3_aa: CASSFFRGIEAFF
j_call: TRBJ2-5; v_call: TRBV4-1; d_call: .; clone_size: once; cdr3_nt: TGCGCCAGCAGCCAAGAAGTTGCAGGGATGGGGACCCAGTACTTC; cdr3_aa: CASSQEVAGMGTQYF
j_call: TRBJ1-1; v_call: TRBV11-1; d_call: .; clone_size: .; cdr3_nt: TGTGCCAGCAGCTTAGAGGGTGTAGGAGCCCCTTTCTTT; cdr3_aa: CASSLEGVGAPFF
j_call: TRBJ2-7; v_call: TRBV6-2/TRBV6-3; d_call: .; clone_size: few; cdr3_nt: TGTGCCAGCAGTTACTCGACCGGGGGTATTCCCTACGAGCAGTACTTC; cdr3_aa: CASSYSTGGIPYEQYF
j_call: TRBJ2-1; v_call: TRBV5-5; d_call: .; clone_size: .; cdr3_nt: TGTGCCAGCAGCTCTCTAGCGCAGAGCTCCTACAATGAGCAGTTCTTC; cdr3_aa: CASSSLAQSSYNEQFF
j_call: TRBJ1-1; v_call: TRBV10-3; d_call: .; clone_size: .; cdr3_nt: TGTGCCATCAGTGAGTGGAGGGCCACGGGGTTTGAAGCTTTCTTT; cdr3_aa: CAISEWRATGFEAFF
j_call: TRBJ2-2; v_call: TRBV6-5; d_call: .; clone_size: .; cdr3_nt: TGTGCCAGCAGGCCAGGGTGGGCCGGGGAGCTGTTTTTT; cdr3_aa: CASRPGWAGELFF
j_call: TRBJ1-5; v_call: TRBV20-1; d_call: .; clone_size: .; cdr3_nt: TGCAGTGCTAGTCTACCGGATTTGCAGCCCCAGCATTTT; cdr3_aa: CSASLPDLQPQHF
j_call: TRBJ2-3; v_call: TRBV30; d_call: .; clone_size: few; cdr3_nt: TGTGCCTGGAGTGTACTGGATTCTGATACGCAGTATTTT; cdr3_aa: CAWSVLDSDTQYF
j_call: TRBJ1-1; v_call: TRBV10-2; d_call: .; clone_size: .; cdr3_nt: TGCGCCAGCAGGGGGGGAACAGGTGAAGCTTTCTTT; cdr3_aa: CASRGGTGEAFF
j_call: TRBJ1-2; v_call: TRBV6-6; d_call: .; clone_size: once; cdr3_nt: TGTGCCAGCAGTTATTTTCCGGGACATACTTCCTATGGCTACACCTTC; cdr3_aa: CASSYFPGHTSYGYTF
j_call: TRBJ2-1; v_call: TRBV7-6; d_call: TRBD2; clone_size: .; cdr3_nt: TGTGCCAGCACCCCTGCTAGCGGGAGGTCGAGCTCCTACAATGAGCAGTTCTTC; cdr3_aa: CASTPASGRSSSYNEQFF
j_call: TRBJ1-5; v_call: TRBV30; d_call: TRBD1; clone_size: few; cdr3_nt: TGTGCCTGGAGTTCCACAGGGGTCACCCAGCCCCAGCATTTT; cdr3_aa: CAWSSTGVTQPQHF
j_call: TRBJ2-1; v_call: TRBV6-5; d_call: .; clone_size: few; cdr3_nt: TGTGCCAGCAGTTCCGATAGTCGGTCCTACAATGAGCAGTTCTTC; cdr3_aa: CASSSDSRSYNEQFF
j_call: TRBJ2-3; v_call: TRBV5-1; d_call: TRBD2; clone_size: .; cdr3_nt: TGCGCCAGCAGCCTCTACGGGACTACTACCACAGATACGCAGTATTTT; cdr3_aa: CASSLYGTTTTDTQYF
j_call: TRBJ2-1; v_call: TRBV18; d_call: TRBD1; clone_size: .; cdr3_nt: TGTGCCAGCTCAGGGACAGGGAACGAGCAGTTCTTC; cdr3_aa: CASSGTGNEQFF
j_call: TRBJ1-6; v_call: TRBV7-2; d_call: TRBD1; clone_size: .; cdr3_nt: TGTGCCAGTGCACGTACAGGGGCAAATTCACCCCTCCACTTT; cdr3_aa: CASARTGANSPLHF
j_call: TRBJ2-2; v_call: TRBV4-1; d_call: .; clone_size: .; cdr3_nt: TGCGCCAGCGCTGGTCTCAGGAACACCGGGGAGCTGTTTTTT; cdr3_aa: CASAGLRNTGELFF
j_call: TRBJ2-4; v_call: TRBV6-5; d_call: .; clone_size: once; cdr3_nt: TGTGCCAGCAGTTACTCAGAGGGGCGGGGCAACATTCAGTACTTC; cdr3_aa: CASSYSEGRGNIQYF
j_call: TRBJ1-5; v_call: TRBV11-2; d_call: .; clone_size: .; cdr3_nt: TGTGCCAGCAGCTTAGGAGAGAGGGTTGGACCCCAGCATTTT; cdr3_aa: CASSLGERVGPQHF
j_call: TRBJ1-2; v_call: TRBV7-9; d_call: TRBD1; clone_size: .; cdr3_nt: TGTGCCAGCAGCTCGCTTTCTATTGGACAGGGTTTCGACTATGGCTACACCTTC; cdr3_aa: CASSSLSIGQGFDYGYTF
j_call: TRBJ1-1; v_call: TRBV7-2; d_call: .; clone_size: .; cdr3_nt: TGTGCCAGCAGCTCCACATTCACTGAAGCTTTCTTT; cdr3_aa: CASSSTFTEAFF
j_call: TRBJ2-1; v_call: TRBV27; d_call: .; clone_size: .; cdr3_nt: TGTGCCAGCAGTTTCCGGCAGGGTTTCCACAATGAGCAGTTCTTC; cdr3_aa: CASSFRQGFHNEQFF
j_call: TRBJ2-7; v_call: TRBV6-2/TRBV6-3; d_call: .; clone_size: .; cdr3_nt: TGTGCCAGCAGTTACTCGTTGCGGTTATCACCCTACTTC; cdr3_aa: CASSYSLRLSPYF
j_call: TRBJ1-3; v_call: TRBV18; d_call: TRBD1; clone_size: .; cdr3_nt: TGTGCCAGCTCACCACCTGGGACAGGGGGCCCTGGAAACACCATATATTTT; cdr3_aa: CASSPPGTGGPGNTIYF